The next 16 T cell receptor beta chains were all read from a single sample in a study of PD-L1 blockade in urothelial cancer. Method: immunoSEQ multiplex PCR; TCRdb's copy keeps in-frame clones and lacks some. The table records tens of thousands of clones, about 83% of them present only once. Time point defined: pretreatment peripheral blood. Sequenced here: PBMCs, sampled around atezolizumab (anti-PD-L1) treatment. These receptors all stem from a woman in her 70s with urothelial cancer.

The rearrangement links TRBV27 to TRBJ1-4; D is possibly TRBD1 (6 bases). The length of the CDR3 is 14 residues. V gave up 6 bases and J gave up 5 bases, with 13 bases separating them. The V gene's germline CDR1 is MNHEY and CDR2 SMNVEV (reference sequence). The CDR3 is CASRLGRGNEKLFF. CDR3 nucleotide sequence: TGTGCCAGCAGATTGGGCAGGGGAAATGAAAAACTGTTTTTT.

The CDR3, as DNA: TGTGCCAGCAGCCAACAGGGGTCGCAGTATTTT. Residues: CASSQQGSQYF. The chain is built from TRBV5-5 and TRBJ2-3, with TRBD1 identical over 7 bases. The CDR3 sequence is 11 residues long. Trimming took 4 bases from V and 10 from J; bases not matched to a gene: 3. Looked up from germline, CDR1 is SGHKS and CDR2 is YYEKEE (reference sequence).

V is TRBV5-1 and J is TRBJ2-1; D is perhaps TRBD2 (6 bases). Trimming left V 4 bases short and J 5 bases short, with 10 bases between. The CDR3 sequence is 13 residues long. Germline loops: CDR1 SGHRS, CDR2 YFSETQ. CDR3 residues: CASSAGLNNEQFF. In nucleotides, the CDR3 is TGCGCCAGCAGCGCGGGACTCAACAATGAGCAGTTCTTC. Filled out from reference TRBV5-1 and TRBJ2-1, the complete variable domain reads KAGVTQTPRYLIKTRGQQVTLSCSPISGHRSVSWYQQTPGQGLQFLFEYFSETQRNKGNFPGRFSGRQFSNSRSEMNVSTLELGDSALYLCASSAGLNNEQFFGPGTRLTVL.

The rearrangement uses TRBV27 and TRBJ2-1; 8 nucleotides align to TRBD2. Losses at the gene ends were 6 bases for V and 0 bases for J; bases not matched to a gene: 4. CDR1 and CDR2 from the germline V gene are MNHEY and SMNVEV (reference sequence). The CDR3 is 15 amino acids. The CDR3 here is CASSRGGGSYNEQFF. The DNA of the CDR3 is TGTGCCAGCAGCCGGGGGGGAGGCTCCTACAATGAGCAGTTCTTC.

The chain couples TRBV4-3 to TRBJ1-5, with 7 nucleotides matching TRBD1. V shed 1 base and J 7 bases; nucleotides not matched to a gene: 7. The CDR3 covers 15 residues. The germline gives CDR1 LGHNA, CDR2 YSLEER. CDR3 DNA sequence: TGCGCCAGCAGCCAAGGGACAGGTATGGGGCAGCCCCAGCATTTT. Residues: CASSQGTGMGQPQHF.

The V gene is TRBV10-2, the J gene TRBJ2-1, with TRBD2 identical over 7 bases. Germline CDR1 is WSHSY and CDR2 is SAAADI. The CDR3 totals 16 residues. With V trimmed by 6 bases and J by 0 bases, 8 bases remained unmatched. CDR3 protein: CASRTTSARSYNEQFF. CDR3 nucleotides: TGCGCCAGCAGAACCACTAGCGCCCGCTCCTACAATGAGCAGTTCTTC.

The CDR3: CASRGQGEETQYF. For the CDR3, the DNA is TGTGCCAGCCGAGGACAGGGGGAAGAGACCCAGTACTTC. The genes are TRBV9 and TRBJ2-5, with 10 bases fitting TRBD1. This CDR3 region has 13 residues. Per the germline V gene, CDR1 is SGDLS and CDR2 is YYNGEE. The V gene end was trimmed by 7 bases and the J gene end by 3 bases; junction bases not matched to a gene: 3.

The V and J genes are TRBV10-1 and TRBJ2-7; 8 bases agree with TRBD1. Germline V gives CDR1 WNHNN, CDR2 SYGVQD (reference sequence). V was clipped by 2 bases and J by 13 bases; unmatched bases: 4. The CDR3 contains 11 residues. CDR3 amino acids: CASSEGTGLYF. As DNA, the CDR3 is TGCGCCAGCAGTGAGGGGACAGGTCTTTACTTC.

The rearrangement links TRBV5-1 to TRBJ1-1; a weak D match, TRBD1 (5 bases). V shed 4 bases and J shed 6 bases, with 10 bases lying between them. CDR3 length: 12 amino acids. From germline, CDR1 is SGHRS and CDR2 YFSETQ. CDR3: CASSTEGSEAFF. CDR3 in DNA: TGCGCCAGCAGCACGGAGGGGTCTGAAGCTTTCTTT.

The CDR3 nucleotides are TGTGCCAGCAGTTTACCTTCGAGCCGGGACAGAAATTCACCCCTCCACTTT. Translated: CASSLPSSRDRNSPLHF. The chain has TRBV27 and TRBJ1-6, with 7 positions matching TRBD1. CDR1 is MNHEY and CDR2 is SMNVEV in the germline V gene (reference sequence). The CDR3 has 17 amino acids. Trimming removed 2 bases from V and 7 bases from J; junction bases left unmatched: 11.

V gene TRBV9 combines with J gene TRBJ2-1; perhaps TRBD2 as D (6 bases). Trimming removed 4 bases from V and 2 bases from J, with 13 bases in between. The CDR3 is 15 residues long. Per the germline V gene, CDR1 is SGDLS and CDR2 is YYNGEE. The CDR3 DNA sequence: TGTGCCAGCAGCCCCTCGGGCGGGGCCTACAATGAGCAGTTCTTC. It specifies CASSPSGGAYNEQFF.

The CDR3 DNA follows: TGCGCCAGCAGGGACCCGGGACAGGGTTCCTACGAGCAGTACTTC. Translation gives CASRDPGQGSYEQYF. V gene TRBV10-2 combines with J gene TRBJ2-7, with 9 bases identical to TRBD1. The germline gives CDR1 WSHSY, CDR2 SAAADI. This CDR3 comprises 15 residues. Unmatched junction bases numbered 7, after V lost 6 bases and J lost 1 base.

This clone was seen at least ten times. The chain is built from TRBV28 and TRBJ1-2, with D perhaps TRBD1 (5 bases). Trimming took 6 bases from V and 2 from J, leaving 7 bases between them. The CDR3 spans 12 residues. Germline lookup yields CDR1 MDHEN and CDR2 SYDVKM. CDR3 residues: CASRAGNYGYTF. CDR3 nucleotide sequence: TGTGCCAGCAGAGCAGGGAACTATGGCTACACCTTC.

This chain joins TRBV7-2 and TRBJ1-3; maybe TRBD1 (5 bases). Germline lookup yields CDR1 SGHTA and CDR2 FQGNSA. With 1 base removed from V and 0 bases from J, the gap between germline ends came to 10 bases. This CDR3 is 16 amino acids long. CDR3 amino acids: CASSLVGAVSGNTIYF. CDR3 coding DNA: TGTGCCAGCAGCTTAGTAGGGGCAGTCTCTGGAAACACCATATATTTT.

This clone has at least ten counts. The rearrangement uses TRBV27 and TRBJ1-5, with a possible D match to TRBD1 (6 bases). This CDR3 comprises 17 residues. Trimming cost V 2 bases and J 4 bases, with 18 bases left between them. CDR1 MNHEY and CDR2 SMNVEV come from the germline V gene (reference sequence). CDR3 protein: CASSLRFRRQGNQPQHF. CDR3 sequence (DNA): TGTGCCAGCAGTTTAAGGTTTCGTCGTCAGGGGAATCAGCCCCAGCATTTT.

The genes are TRBV11-2 and TRBJ2-7, with 7 bases that match TRBD2. The V gene's germline CDR1 is SGHAT and CDR2 FQNNGV. The CDR3 runs to 19 residues. The trim removed 1 base at V and 3 bases at J, leaving 18 bases unmatched. DNA of the CDR3: TGTGCCAGCAGCTTAGTCGGACTAGTAGTCGACTACCCCCTCTACGAGCAGTACTTC. The encoded protein is CASSLVGLVVDYPLYEQYF. The full variable domain, with the rest looked up from reference TRBV11-2 and TRBJ2-7, is EAGVAQSPRYKIIEKRQSVAFWCNPISGHATLYWYQQILGQGPKLLIQFQNNGVVDDSQLPKDRFSAERLKGVDSTLKIQPAKLEDSAVYLCASSLVGLVVDYPLYEQYFGPGTRLTVT.